Only a few counts were recorded for the clone carrying this T cell receptor beta chain. Per germline, CDR1 SEHNR and CDR2 FQNEAQ (reference sequence). V lost 6 bases and J 0 bases, leaving 9 bases between the germline ends. CDR3 size: 14 residues. This sample is part of a study of T cell repertoires in cytomegalovirus infection. TCRdb ran MiXCR on the reads and lists one entry per CDR3 protein. The table records about 600,000 distinct CDR3 sequences, around 24% of them present only once. The sequence was collected from a human donor in good health (CMV status not recorded). Some clones in this sample may be carry-over from other donors' samples. The V and J genes are TRBV7-9 and TRBJ1-5, with a possible D match to TRBD1 (5 bases). What was sequenced was CD8+ T cells from PBMCs. The CDR3: CASSEGPSNQPQHF. The DNA for the CDR3 is TGTGCCAGCAGTGAGGGGCCTAGCAATCAGCCCCAGCATTTT. The full variable domain, with the rest looked up from reference TRBV7-9 and TRBJ1-5, is DTGVSQNPRHKITKRGQNVTFRCDPISEHNRLYWYRQTLGQGPEFLTYFQNEAQLEKSRLLSDRFSAERPKGSFSTLEIQRTEQGDSAMYLCASSEGPSNQPQHFGDGTRLSIL.